This T cell receptor (beta chain) was recovered during a study of shared clonotypes between healthy human individuals. In the study overall: The study enrolled a couple of women and three men aged 18 to 49. The study's findings and limits: Non-shared clonotypes had lower generation probabilities than clonotypes shared by all four sorted-subset donors.

The repertoire was sequenced with immunoSEQ multiplex PCR; TCRdb's copy has only in-frame clones and lacks some. The sample includes fewer than 1.6 million clones, about 98.5% of them seen just once. Germline-derived CDR1 and CDR2 are SGDLS and YYNGEE. This CDR3 has 14 residues. Trimming stripped 0 bases from V and 6 bases from J, with 9 bases between. As to this clone: Its specificity is not known.

Caucasian adults residing in Nashville, Tennessee made up all the donors. Splitting of CD4+ cells produced CD45RA+ naive and CD45RA-negative memory subsets. The material sequenced was naive CD4+ T cells sorted from blood. Specified subset: CD45RA+ positively selected. The TCR was taken from a man under 40 in good health. The rearrangement joins TRBV9 to TRBJ2-2, with D perhaps matching TRBD1 (6 bases). The CDR3 region has the DNA TGTGCCAGCAGCGTAGTTTCAGGGGCCGGGGAGCTGTTTTTT. The encoded protein is CASSVVSGAGELFF.